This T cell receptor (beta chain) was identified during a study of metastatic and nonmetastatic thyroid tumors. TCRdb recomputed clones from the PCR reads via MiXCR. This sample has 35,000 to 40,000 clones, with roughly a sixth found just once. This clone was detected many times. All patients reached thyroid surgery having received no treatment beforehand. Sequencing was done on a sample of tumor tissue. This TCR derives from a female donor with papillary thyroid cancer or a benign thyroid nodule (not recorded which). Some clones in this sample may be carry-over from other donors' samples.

CDR3 region: CASSLETVNGYTF. The CDR3, as DNA: TGTGCCAGCAGCTTAGAAACTGTTAATGGCTACACCTTC. V and J are TRBV11-2 and TRBJ1-2; D is undetermined. Trimming shortened V by 0 bases and J by 6 bases, and 8 bases separated the two germline ends. The CDR3 spans 13 residues. Per germline, CDR1 SGHAT and CDR2 FQNNGV.